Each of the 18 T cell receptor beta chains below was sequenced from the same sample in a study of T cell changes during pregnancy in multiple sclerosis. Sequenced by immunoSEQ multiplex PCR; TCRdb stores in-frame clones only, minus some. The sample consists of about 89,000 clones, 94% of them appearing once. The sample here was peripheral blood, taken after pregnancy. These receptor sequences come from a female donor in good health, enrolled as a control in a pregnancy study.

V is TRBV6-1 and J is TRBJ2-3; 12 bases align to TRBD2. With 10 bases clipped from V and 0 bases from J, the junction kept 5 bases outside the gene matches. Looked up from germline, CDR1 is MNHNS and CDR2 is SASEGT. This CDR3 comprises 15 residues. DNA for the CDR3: TGTGCCATCTCGGGACTAGCGGGCAGCACAGATACGCAGTATTTT. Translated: CAISGLAGSTDTQYF.

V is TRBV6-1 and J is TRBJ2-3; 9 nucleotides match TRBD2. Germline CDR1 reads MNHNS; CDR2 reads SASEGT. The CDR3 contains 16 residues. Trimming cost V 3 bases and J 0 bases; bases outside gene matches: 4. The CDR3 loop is CASSDMLAGSTDTQYF. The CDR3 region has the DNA TGTGCCAGCAGTGATATGCTAGCGGGGAGCACAGATACGCAGTATTTT.

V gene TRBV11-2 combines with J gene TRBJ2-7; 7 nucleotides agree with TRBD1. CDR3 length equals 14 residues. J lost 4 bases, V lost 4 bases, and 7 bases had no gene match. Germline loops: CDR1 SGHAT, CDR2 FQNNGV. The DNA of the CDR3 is TGTGCCAGCAGCTGGGATCAGGGGGAGTACGAGCAGTACTTC. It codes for CASSWDQGEYEQYF.

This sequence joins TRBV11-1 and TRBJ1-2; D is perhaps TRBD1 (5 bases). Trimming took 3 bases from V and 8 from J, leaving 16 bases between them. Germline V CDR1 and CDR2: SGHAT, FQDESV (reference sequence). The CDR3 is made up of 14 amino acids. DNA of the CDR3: TGTGCCAGCAGCTTTTCGGAGGGGCCGGAAGGCTACACCTTC. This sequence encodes CASSFSEGPEGYTF.

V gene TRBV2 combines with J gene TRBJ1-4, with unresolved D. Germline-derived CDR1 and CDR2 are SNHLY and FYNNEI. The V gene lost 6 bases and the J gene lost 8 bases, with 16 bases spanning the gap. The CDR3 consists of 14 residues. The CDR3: CASRERYLGEKLFF. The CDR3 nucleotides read TGTGCCAGCAGGGAAAGGTACCTCGGGGAAAAACTGTTTTTT.

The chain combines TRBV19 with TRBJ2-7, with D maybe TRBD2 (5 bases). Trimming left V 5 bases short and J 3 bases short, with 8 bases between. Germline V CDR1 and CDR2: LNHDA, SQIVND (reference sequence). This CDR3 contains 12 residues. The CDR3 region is CASSPGSYEQYF. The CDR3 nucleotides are TGTGCCAGTAGTCCGGGGAGCTACGAGCAGTACTTC.

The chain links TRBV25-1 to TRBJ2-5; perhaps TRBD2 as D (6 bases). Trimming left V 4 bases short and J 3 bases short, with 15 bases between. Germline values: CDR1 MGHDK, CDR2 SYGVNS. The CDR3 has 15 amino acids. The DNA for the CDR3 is TGTGCCAGCAGTGGTTGGGGAGGCAGGGAAGAGACCCAGTACTTC. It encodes CASSGWGGREETQYF.

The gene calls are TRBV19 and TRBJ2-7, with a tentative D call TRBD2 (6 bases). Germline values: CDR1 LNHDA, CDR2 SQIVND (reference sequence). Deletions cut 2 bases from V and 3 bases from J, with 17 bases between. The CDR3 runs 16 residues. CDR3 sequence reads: CASSINAGRLLYEQYF. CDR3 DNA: TGTGCCAGTAGTATAAATGCGGGAAGGCTCCTCTACGAGCAGTACTTC.

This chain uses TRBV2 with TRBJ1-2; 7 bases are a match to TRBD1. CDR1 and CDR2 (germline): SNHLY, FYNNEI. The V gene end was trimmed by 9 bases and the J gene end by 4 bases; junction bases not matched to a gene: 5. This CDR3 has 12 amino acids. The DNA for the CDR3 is TGTGCCAGTAGACAGGGAGCCTATGGCTACACCTTC. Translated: CASRQGAYGYTF.

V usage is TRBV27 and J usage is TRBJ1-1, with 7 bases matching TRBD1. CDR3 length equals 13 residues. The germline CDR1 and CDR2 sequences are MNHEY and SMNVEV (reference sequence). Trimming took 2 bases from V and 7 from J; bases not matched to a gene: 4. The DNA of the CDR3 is TGTGCCAGCAGTTTAGGAGGGGACAGTGAAGCTTTCTTT. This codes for CASSLGGDSEAFF.

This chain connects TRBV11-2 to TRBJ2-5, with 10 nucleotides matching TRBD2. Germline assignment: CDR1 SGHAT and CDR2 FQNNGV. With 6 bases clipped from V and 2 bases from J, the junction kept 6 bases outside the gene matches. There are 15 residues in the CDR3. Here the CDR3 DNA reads TGTGCCAGCAGATTAAGCGGGAGGGCTCAAGAGACCCAGTACTTC. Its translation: CASRLSGRAQETQYF.

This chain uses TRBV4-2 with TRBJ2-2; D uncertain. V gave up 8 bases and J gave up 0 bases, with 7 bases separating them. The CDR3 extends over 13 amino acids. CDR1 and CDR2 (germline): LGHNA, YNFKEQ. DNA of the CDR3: TGTGCCAGCGCGGCTACGAACACCGGGGAGCTGTTTTTT. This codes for CASAATNTGELFF.

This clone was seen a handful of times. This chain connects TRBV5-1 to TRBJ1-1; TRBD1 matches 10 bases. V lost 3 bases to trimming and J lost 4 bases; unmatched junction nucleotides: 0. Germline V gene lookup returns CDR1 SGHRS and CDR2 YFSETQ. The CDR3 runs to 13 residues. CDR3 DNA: TGCGCCAGCAGCTGGACAGGGGGCACTGAAGCTTTCTTT. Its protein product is CASSWTGGTEAFF.

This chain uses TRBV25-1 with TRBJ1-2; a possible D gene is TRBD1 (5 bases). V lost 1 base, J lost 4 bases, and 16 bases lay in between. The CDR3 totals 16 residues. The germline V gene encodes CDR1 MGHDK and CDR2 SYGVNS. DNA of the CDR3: TGTGCCAGCAGTGAATGGACGGGGGGACGGACCTATGGCTACACCTTC. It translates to CASSEWTGGRTYGYTF.

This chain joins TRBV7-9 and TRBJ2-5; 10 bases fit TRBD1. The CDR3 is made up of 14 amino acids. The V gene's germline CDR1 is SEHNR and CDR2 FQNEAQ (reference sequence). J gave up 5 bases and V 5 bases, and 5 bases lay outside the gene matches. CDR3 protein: CASSQTGGGETQYF. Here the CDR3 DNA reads TGTGCCAGCAGCCAGACAGGGGGCGGGGAGACCCAGTACTTC.

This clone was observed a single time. CDR3 in amino acids: CASRLSGTSNYEQYF. DNA of the CDR3: TGTGCCAGCAGACTATCCGGGACTAGCAACTACGAGCAGTACTTC. The chain employs TRBV27 and TRBJ2-7; 9 nucleotides match TRBD2. The CDR3 is made up of 15 amino acids. V shed 6 bases and J 3 bases; nucleotides not matched to a gene: 9. The germline V gene encodes CDR1 MNHEY and CDR2 SMNVEV (reference sequence).

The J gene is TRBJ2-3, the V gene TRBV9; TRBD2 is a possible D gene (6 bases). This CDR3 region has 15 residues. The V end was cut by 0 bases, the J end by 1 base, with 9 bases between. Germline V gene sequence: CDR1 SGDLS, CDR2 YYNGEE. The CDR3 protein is CASSVDSGGTDTQYF. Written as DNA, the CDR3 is TGTGCCAGCAGCGTAGATAGCGGAGGCACAGATACGCAGTATTTT.

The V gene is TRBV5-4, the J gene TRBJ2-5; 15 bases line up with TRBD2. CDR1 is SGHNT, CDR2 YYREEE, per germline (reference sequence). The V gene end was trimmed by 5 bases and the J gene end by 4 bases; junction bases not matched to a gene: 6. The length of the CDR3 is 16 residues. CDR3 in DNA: TGTGCCAGCAGACCGGGACTAGCGGGAGGTGCAGAGACCCAGTACTTC. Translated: CASRPGLAGGAETQYF.